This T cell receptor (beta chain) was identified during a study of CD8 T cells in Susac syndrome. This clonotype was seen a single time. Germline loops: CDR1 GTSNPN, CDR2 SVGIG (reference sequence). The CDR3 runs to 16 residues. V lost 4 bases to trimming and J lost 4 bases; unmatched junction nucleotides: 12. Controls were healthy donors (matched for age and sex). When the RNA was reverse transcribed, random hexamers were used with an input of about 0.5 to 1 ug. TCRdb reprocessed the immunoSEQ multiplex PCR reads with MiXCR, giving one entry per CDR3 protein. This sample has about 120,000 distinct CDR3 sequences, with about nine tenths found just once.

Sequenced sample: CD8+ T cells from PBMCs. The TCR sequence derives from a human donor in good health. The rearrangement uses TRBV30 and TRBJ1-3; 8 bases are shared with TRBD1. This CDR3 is CAWIRQGLVSGNTIYF. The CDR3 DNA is TGTGCCTGGATCCGACAGGGGCTAGTGTCGGGAAACACCATATATTTT.